This T cell receptor (beta chain) was found in a study of monozygotic twins with inflammatory bowel disease. General study results and limits: Immunosuppressive treatment differences may have increased patient repertoire variability. Healthy twins shared more clonotypes with others than IBD patients, most markedly active ones.

Used for each TCR library was roughly 3,500 ng of total RNA. TCRdb processed the 5' RACE reads again and assigns one entry to each CDR3 protein, with no DNA. The table for this sample gives 400,000 to 500,000 distinct CDR3 sequences. With regard to this clonotype: The target antigen is unknown.

The sample taken for sequencing was blood. The TCR was taken from a human donor with ulcerative colitis or Crohn's disease, or a healthy co-twin of an affected twin (not recorded which).

CDR3 amino acids: CSALQVDLADTQYF. The chain has TRBV20-1 and TRBJ2-3; the TCRdb D gene call, TRBD1, has no DNA to confirm it. This CDR3 spans 14 amino acids. The germline V gene encodes CDR1 DFQATT and CDR2 SNEGSKA (reference sequence).